This T cell receptor (beta chain) stems from a study of OX40 agonist ivuxolimab in advanced cancers. Study in general: Clinicians treated patients with ivuxolimab, an agonistic anti-OX40 (CD134) antibody. Dose-escalation patients' cancers were hepatocellular carcinoma, melanoma, renal cell or head and neck cancer.

Patients with autoimmune history or systemic immunosuppression were excluded. CDR3 length equals 16 residues. The V gene lost 4 bases and the J gene lost 2 bases, with 16 bases spanning the gap. Germline V gene lookup returns CDR1 MNHEY and CDR2 SMNVEV (reference sequence). Study results and limitations: Some of the nonresponding patients also showed low levels of normalized T-cell clonal expansion.

The method was immunoSEQ multiplex PCR; TCRdb's version includes in-frame clones alone and lacks a portion of them. There are about 68,000 clones in the sample; 70% to 85% occur only once, and 1.5% to 2% lies in the top ten. In regard to this clone: Its antigen is not known.

The clonotype was recovered from an adult with an advanced solid tumor such as melanoma, head and neck, liver or kidney cancer. This sample comprised CD4+ or CD8+ T cells sorted from blood, obtained in a trial of the OX40 agonist ivuxolimab. The chain joins TRBV27 to TRBJ2-3; D remains ambiguous. CDR3 loop: CASSSKRLTFTDTQYF. CDR3 nucleotides: TGTGCCAGCAGTTCAAAACGGCTAACGTTCACAGATACGCAGTATTTT.